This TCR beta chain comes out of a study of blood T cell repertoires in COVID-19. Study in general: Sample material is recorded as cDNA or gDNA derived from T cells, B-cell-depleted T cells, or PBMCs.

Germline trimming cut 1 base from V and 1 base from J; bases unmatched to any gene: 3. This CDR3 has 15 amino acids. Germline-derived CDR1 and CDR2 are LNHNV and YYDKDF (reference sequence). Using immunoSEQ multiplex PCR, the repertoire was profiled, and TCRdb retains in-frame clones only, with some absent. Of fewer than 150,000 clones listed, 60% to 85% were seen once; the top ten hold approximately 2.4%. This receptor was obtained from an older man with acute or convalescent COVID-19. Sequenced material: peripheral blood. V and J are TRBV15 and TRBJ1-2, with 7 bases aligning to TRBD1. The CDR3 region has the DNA TGTGCCACCAGCAGAGTCCGGGACAGTAACTATGGCTACACCTTC. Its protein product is CATSRVRDSNYGYTF.